A selection of T cell receptor beta chains follows, all from one sample in a study of cytomegalovirus exposure and HLA in healthy donors. Only in-frame clones appear in the TCRdb table, and some are missing; sequencing was by immunoSEQ multiplex PCR. The table has 83,000 or so clones, roughly three quarters seen once. Sequenced: PBMCs. The receptors come from a woman in her 40s in good health and CMV-seropositive. The CDR3 runs from the conserved cysteine through the conserved F or W. A D gene is named only where the DNA matches it firmly. Clone size appears in some rows only: once, few, many, or a class for an expanded clone.

cdr3_nt	cdr3_aa	v_call	j_call	d_call	clone_size
TGTGCCAGCTGGACCCGGGGGAGACGAGGGGATGAGCAGTTCTTC	CASWTRGRRGDEQFF	TRBV28	TRBJ2-1	NA	NA
TGCGCCAGCAGCCGATTGACGGGGGACAATGAAAAACTGTTTTTT	CASSRLTGDNEKLFF	TRBV5-1	TRBJ1-4	NA	NA
TGCGCCAGCAGCCAAGGTTCTGGAGAACGGTACGAGCAGTACTTC	CASSQGSGERYEQYF	TRBV4-1	TRBJ2-7	NA	NA
TGTGCCAGCAGTGATGGACAGGGTTACGGCTACACCTTC	CASSDGQGYGYTF	TRBV6-1	TRBJ1-2	TRBD1	NA
TGTGCCAGTAGTATAGCTCAGTCTGGGGCCAACGTCCTGACTTTC	CASSIAQSGANVLTF	TRBV19	TRBJ2-6	NA	NA
TGTGCCTGGAGGGGGACAGGGGTATACGAGCAGTACTTC	CAWRGTGVYEQYF	TRBV30	TRBJ2-7	TRBD1	NA
TGCGCCAGCAGTGAGGGAGGGACAGAAGAAGCTTTCTTT	CASSEGGTEEAFF	TRBV10-2	TRBJ1-1	TRBD1	NA
TGTGCCTGGAGTCGTGAACCGGGGGGCCACACCTTC	CAWSREPGGHTF	TRBV30	TRBJ1-2	NA	NA
TGTGCCAGCAGGCCCTACAGCGGGAGAGGAAATGAGCAGTTCTTC	CASRPYSGRGNEQFF	TRBV13	TRBJ2-1	TRBD2	NA
TGTGCCAGCAGGGTACAGGGAGTCATGGGTGAAGCTTTCTTT	CASRVQGVMGEAFF	TRBV2	TRBJ1-1	NA	NA
TGTGCCAGCAGCTTAGGAGGGAACCCCTACGAGCAGTACTTC	CASSLGGNPYEQYF	TRBV5-4	TRBJ2-7	NA	NA
TGTGCCAGCTGTTGGGGAGGCGCTCAAGAGACCCAGTACTTC	CASCWGGAQETQYF	TRBV6-1	TRBJ2-5	NA	NA
TGTGCCAGCAGTGGGCCCGGGACTAGGATCGGCAATGAGCAGTTCTTC	CASSGPGTRIGNEQFF	TRBV2	TRBJ2-1	TRBD2	few
TGCGCCAGCAGCCCGTACGAGGGAATTATGAACACTGAAGCTTTCTTT	CASSPYEGIMNTEAFF	TRBV4-1	TRBJ1-1	NA	NA
TGCGCCAGCAGAGTACATAGCAATCAGCCCCAGCATTTT	CASRVHSNQPQHF	TRBV10-2	TRBJ1-5	NA	NA
TGTGCCAGCAGCTTAGAACGGGGAGAAGAGCAGTTCTTC	CASSLERGEEQFF	TRBV7-9	TRBJ2-1	NA	NA
TGTGCCAGCAGTCAGGGACTAGCGGGAGGATACGAGCAGTACTTC	CASSQGLAGGYEQYF	TRBV6-5	TRBJ2-7	TRBD2	NA
TGTGCCAGCACCTCGGCGGGAGTACCCAGCTCCTACAATGAGCAGTTCTTC	CASTSAGVPSSYNEQFF	TRBV28	TRBJ2-1	TRBD2	few
TGTGCCTGTACCGTCCCGGGTCTCGATAACTATGGCTACACCTTC	CACTVPGLDNYGYTF	TRBV30	TRBJ1-2	NA	NA
TGTGCCAGCAGTTTCGGGACAGGGGGGATTCAGCCCCAGCATTTT	CASSFGTGGIQPQHF	TRBV27	TRBJ1-5	TRBD1	NA
TGTGCCAGCAGATTTGGGCGGGACGGCCCCGGCATGGTACTGTTTTTT	CASRFGRDGPGMVLFF	TRBV28	TRBJ1-4	NA	NA
TGTGCCAGCAGTTTGTCAACAGGGATTGGGTTCTACGAGCAGTACTTC	CASSLSTGIGFYEQYF	TRBV28	TRBJ2-7	NA	NA
TGTGCCAGCAGTGCACCGCGGACAGCGTCTAGCACAGATACGCAGTATTTT	CASSAPRTASSTDTQYF	TRBV25-1	TRBJ2-3	NA	NA
TGTGCCAGCAGGGACCCTCGGGGTAGCAATCAGCCCCAGCATTTT	CASRDPRGSNQPQHF	TRBV28	TRBJ1-5	NA	NA
TGCAGCGTGTATTATCATGGGACTAGCGGCCGAACCTACGAGCAGTACTTC	CSVYYHGTSGRTYEQYF	TRBV29-1	TRBJ2-7	TRBD2	NA
TGCGCCAGCAGCCAAACCGGGACACTCAACACCGGGGAGCTGTTTTTT	CASSQTGTLNTGELFF	TRBV4-1	TRBJ2-2	NA	NA
TGTGCCAGCAGTTCGCGGACGGTGGGACTAGAAAACGAGCAGTACTTC	CASSSRTVGLENEQYF	TRBV27	TRBJ2-7	TRBD2	few
TGTGCCAGCAGCCCTAAGTACCCCTCGACCCGACAGGGAGTTGGCTACACCTTC	CASSPKYPSTRQGVGYTF	TRBV7-8	TRBJ1-2	TRBD1	NA
TGTGCCAGCAGTTACGACTGGTCTAGCGGTCCCTACGAGCAGTACTTC	CASSYDWSSGPYEQYF	TRBV6-5	TRBJ2-7	TRBD2	NA
TGTGCCAGCAGTGAGGGAGGGAACACTGAAGCTTTCTTT	CASSEGGNTEAFF	TRBV2	TRBJ1-1	NA	few
TGTGCCAGCAGCGTGGACAGGAACACTGAAGCTTTCTTT	CASSVDRNTEAFF	TRBV7-8	TRBJ1-1	NA	NA
TGCGCCAGCAGCCCCCTTGGCGGGGGGAACACCGGGGAGCTGTTTTTT	CASSPLGGGNTGELFF	TRBV5-1	TRBJ2-2	TRBD2	once
TGCGCCAGCAGTCAATCAGACAGGGACGAGCAGTACTTC	CASSQSDRDEQYF	TRBV23-1	TRBJ2-7	TRBD1	NA
TGTGCCTGGAGCCCAGGGAAGATCGGGGAGCTGTTTTTT	CAWSPGKIGELFF	TRBV30	TRBJ2-2	NA	NA
TGTGCCAGCTCACCAGGGTCAGGGCAGCCCCAGCATTTT	CASSPGSGQPQHF	TRBV18	TRBJ1-5	NA	NA
TGTGCCAGCAGTGACACGGGGGGGCGGGCTTTCTTT	CASSDTGGRAFF	TRBV2	TRBJ1-1	NA	NA
TGTGCCAGCAGCGCACGGACAGGGATCACTGAAGCTTTCTTT	CASSARTGITEAFF	TRBV4-2	TRBJ1-1	TRBD1	NA
TGTGCCAGCAGCACCGGGACAGGAGGTCACGAGCAGTACTTC	CASSTGTGGHEQYF	TRBV27	TRBJ2-7	TRBD1	once
TGTGCCAGCAGTGACGGGTACAGGGCAAGAGGATCTGGAAACACCATATATTTT	CASSDGYRARGSGNTIYF	TRBV6-1	TRBJ1-3	NA	NA
TGTGCCAGTAGTATGTCCAGGGAAAACTATGGCTACACCTTC	CASSMSRENYGYTF	TRBV19	TRBJ1-2	NA	NA
TGTGCCAGCAGTGTAGACAGTATAGGGGGCACCGGGGAGCTGTTTTTT	CASSVDSIGGTGELFF	TRBV2	TRBJ2-2	NA	NA
TGTGCCAGTACCCCAGCCCGGAGGGTAGAGGGCTACACCTTC	CASTPARRVEGYTF	TRBV19	TRBJ1-2	NA	once
TGCGCCAGCAGCCACGCCCTGGGACTAGCGGGAGAGGGCTACGAGCAGTACTTC	CASSHALGLAGEGYEQYF	TRBV4-3	TRBJ2-7	TRBD2	NA
TGTGCCAGCACTTTAACCGGGACAGGGGGCTATATCTATAATTCACCCCTCCACTTT	CASTLTGTGGYIYNSPLHF	TRBV2	TRBJ1-6	TRBD1	NA
TGCGCCAGCAGCTACACCTTTGTAGGGCAGGGAGGTTACGAGCAGTACTTC	CASSYTFVGQGGYEQYF	TRBV4-3	TRBJ2-7	NA	medium-sized
TGCGCCAGCAGCCAGGATCGAGTGACAGCAGCCTACGAGCAGTACTTC	CASSQDRVTAAYEQYF	TRBV4-1	TRBJ2-7	NA	NA
TGTGCCAGTACCGAAACAGGGGGCCGCGGCAATCAGCCCCAGCATTTT	CASTETGGRGNQPQHF	TRBV19	TRBJ1-5	TRBD1	NA